The entry that follows covers one T cell receptor (beta chain) sequence. Repertoires were generated with immunoSEQ multiplex PCR, while TCRdb's copy carries only in-frame clones and drops some. The sample includes roughly 54,000 clones, roughly 96% of them seen just once. The sample originates from a study of control samples from healthy donors and cancer patients. The germline V gene encodes CDR1 SGHAT and CDR2 FQNNGV. The CDR3 contains 15 residues. V shed 3 bases, J shed 5 bases, and the junction held 7 bases outside the gene matches. This clonotype was sampled from a woman in her thirties in good health. The chain couples TRBV11-2 to TRBJ2-1; 7 bases line up with TRBD2. Sequencing was performed on blood. Written as DNA, the CDR3 is TGTGCCAGCAGCTTGGGGACGGGGGGAAACAATGAGCAGTTCTTC. Its translation is CASSLGTGGNNEQFF.